These 21 T cell receptor beta chains were all obtained from the same sample, sequenced in a study of CD8 T cells in Susac syndrome. It was with random hexamers that about 0.45 to 1 ug RNA was reverse transcribed. TCRdb reanalysed the immunoSEQ multiplex PCR reads using MiXCR and keeps one entry per CDR3 protein. This sample yields about 200,000 distinct CDR3 sequences, of which approximately 95% are seen a single time; 0.082% belongs to the top ten. The source material was CD4+ T cells from PBMCs. All receptors derive from a human donor with multiple sclerosis.

The chain is built from TRBV5-6 and TRBJ2-1, with D maybe TRBD1 (6 bases). The CDR3 sequence is 13 residues long. V was clipped by 0 bases and J by 9 bases, with 10 bases between them. CDR1 SGHDT and CDR2 YYEEEE come from the germline V gene. The CDR3 here is CASSLGGPTEQFF. The CDR3 DNA follows: TGTGCCAGCAGCTTGGGGGGGCCAACTGAGCAGTTCTTC.

CDR3 region: CASSFGQYEQYF. Written as DNA, the CDR3 is TGTGCCAGCAGCTTTGGTCAGTACGAGCAGTACTTC. The gene calls are TRBV11-2 and TRBJ2-7, with D unclear. CDR1 is SGHAT, CDR2 FQNNGV, per germline. The CDR3 is 12 amino acids. Trimming removed 3 bases from V and 4 bases from J, with 7 bases in between.

This chain links TRBV18 with TRBJ2-1; TRBD1 might be the D (5 bases). Germline V gene sequence: CDR1 KGHSH, CDR2 LQKENI. V lost 6 bases and J 7 bases, leaving 10 bases between the germline ends. CDR3 length equals 12 residues. The CDR3 DNA is TGTGCCAGCTCTCTCCAGGGTAATGAGCAGTTCTTC. This codes for CASSLQGNEQFF.

The gene calls are TRBV20-1 and TRBJ1-2, with TRBD1 matching over 7 bases. CDR3 length: 17 amino acids. Germline CDR1 DFQATT, CDR2 SNEGSKA (reference sequence). V was pared by 3 bases and J by 2 bases, with 15 bases of the junction left unmatched. The DNA for the CDR3 is TGCAGTGCTAGTAGCGAGGGTCGACAGGGAATGAACTATGGCTACACCTTC. Protein: CSASSEGRQGMNYGYTF.

This chain links TRBV20-1 with TRBJ2-5; D call uncertain. The V gene's germline CDR1 is DFQATT and CDR2 SNEGSKA (reference sequence). V was trimmed by 7 bases and J by 0 bases, leaving 9 bases between them. CDR3 length equals 12 residues. The CDR3 reads CSGLGYQETQYF. CDR3 nucleotide sequence: TGCAGTGGACTGGGATACCAAGAGACCCAGTACTTC.

The V gene is TRBV7-9, the J gene TRBJ2-1, with D hard to call. The CDR3 loop spans 12 amino acids. Germline-derived CDR1 and CDR2 are SEHNR and FQNEAQ (reference sequence). V was clipped by 3 bases and J by 7 bases, with 7 bases between them. The CDR3 sequence: CASSFQWNEQFF. CDR3 bases: TGTGCCAGCAGCTTCCAATGGAATGAGCAGTTCTTC.

The gene calls are TRBV20-1 and TRBJ2-7; 10 bases match TRBD1. The CDR3 has 12 residues. The V gene's germline CDR1 is DFQATT and CDR2 SNEGSKA (reference sequence). V gave up 5 bases and J gave up 5 bases; unmatched junction bases: 3. In nucleotides, the CDR3 is TGCAGTGCTGGACAGGGGGTAAACGAGCAGTACTTC. It specifies CSAGQGVNEQYF.

CDR3 in amino acids: CASRVGGPGNQPQHF. CDR3 nucleotides: TGTGCCAGCAGAGTCGGGGGGCCGGGCAATCAGCCCCAGCATTTT. The chain uses TRBV27 and TRBJ1-5; perhaps TRBD1 as D (6 bases). The length of the CDR3 is 15 residues. Germline-derived CDR1 and CDR2 are MNHEY and SMNVEV (reference sequence). Trimming took 6 bases from V and 2 from J, leaving 14 bases between them.

The chain employs TRBV30 and TRBJ1-4; D possibly corresponds to TRBD1 (5 bases). Looked up from germline, CDR1 is GTSNPN and CDR2 is SVGIG (reference sequence). The V and J ends lost 2 bases and 7 bases respectively, with 14 bases between them. The length of the CDR3 is 14 residues. For the CDR3, the DNA is TGTGCCTGGAGTTCGCAGAAGGGGACTGAAAAACTGTTTTTT. Encoded protein: CAWSSQKGTEKLFF.

The chain is built from TRBV7-2 and TRBJ1-6; D gene uncertain. The V gene lost 1 base and the J gene lost 7 bases, with 11 bases spanning the gap. Germline CDR1 is SGHTA and CDR2 is FQGNSA. The CDR3 consists of 15 residues. CDR3 coding DNA: TGTGCCAGCAGCTTAGGAGGGCGGGCAAATTCACCCCTCCACTTT. Its protein product is CASSLGGRANSPLHF.

The chain joins TRBV12-3 or TRBV12-4 to TRBJ1-1, with D hard to call. Trimming cost V 3 bases and J 3 bases, with 8 bases left between them. CDR3 length equals 13 residues. In DNA form, the CDR3 reads TGTGCCAGCAGTTTCAACGGGGACACTGAAGCTTTCTTT. Residues: CASSFNGDTEAFF.

This chain joins TRBV7-8 and TRBJ1-2; D remains unclear. V gave up 1 base and J gave up 0 bases, with 6 bases separating them. CDR1 is SGHVS and CDR2 is FQNEAQ in the germline V gene. This CDR3 has 14 amino acids. CDR3 bases: TGTGCCAGCAGCTTAGTCGGCCCTAACTATGGCTACACCTTC. It is translated as CASSLVGPNYGYTF. The variable domain in full, completed from reference TRBV7-8 and TRBJ1-2, reads GAGVSQSPRYKVAKRGQDVALRCDPISGHVSLFWYQQALGQGPEFLTYFQNEAQLDKSGLPSDRFFAERPEGSVSTLKIQRTQQEDSAVYLCASSLVGPNYGYTFGSGTRLTVV.

CDR3 protein: CAWSVWGQETQYF. The CDR3 nucleotides are TGTGCCTGGAGTGTTTGGGGGCAAGAGACCCAGTACTTC. V usage is TRBV30 and J usage is TRBJ2-5; D possibly uses TRBD1 or TRBD2 (5 bases each). The V gene lost 0 bases and the J gene lost 2 bases, with 7 bases spanning the gap. CDR3 length equals 13 residues. Germline values: CDR1 GTSNPN, CDR2 SVGIG (reference sequence).

V gene TRBV9 combines with J gene TRBJ2-1; the match to TRBD1 covers 8 bases. From germline, CDR1 is SGDLS and CDR2 YYNGEE. J gave up 6 bases and V 0 bases, and 2 bases lay outside the gene matches. The CDR3 loop spans 14 amino acids. The CDR3 protein is CASSVVTGGNEQFF. In nucleotides, the CDR3 is TGTGCCAGCAGCGTAGTTACAGGGGGCAATGAGCAGTTCTTC.

The V call is TRBV7-8, the J call TRBJ2-1; 7 nucleotides match TRBD2. V shed 5 bases and J 4 bases; nucleotides not matched to a gene: 11. Per the germline V gene, CDR1 is SGHVS and CDR2 is FQNEAQ. The CDR3 is made up of 16 amino acids. DNA of the CDR3: TGTGCCAGCAGCACCCGTAGCGGGCACCCGTACAATGAGCAGTTCTTC. Translation: CASSTRSGHPYNEQFF.

V is TRBV3-1 and J is TRBJ2-7; tentatively, D is TRBD1 (6 bases). Trimming left V 4 bases short and J 7 bases short, with 20 bases between. The CDR3 is 15 amino acids. The germline V gene encodes CDR1 LGHDT and CDR2 YNNKEL (reference sequence). CDR3: CASSPVWTAGYEQYF. The DNA for the CDR3 is TGTGCCAGCAGCCCCGTTTGGACAGCTGGATATGAGCAGTACTTC.

This chain joins TRBV12-5 and TRBJ2-7; 9 positions agree with TRBD1. After removal of 0 bases from V and 2 bases from J, the junction contained 11 bases not matched to a gene. CDR3 length equals 18 residues. The germline gives CDR1 LGHNT, CDR2 FRNRAP. CDR3 loop: CASGLVLSGQGTPYEQYF. Here the CDR3 DNA reads TGTGCTAGTGGTTTGGTGTTGAGTGGACAGGGGACTCCCTACGAGCAGTACTTC.

The V and J genes are TRBV25-1 and TRBJ2-3; D may match TRBD1 or TRBD2 (6 bases each). CDR3 size: 13 residues. V gave up 3 bases and J gave up 7 bases, with 11 bases separating them. From germline, CDR1 is MGHDK and CDR2 SYGVNS. DNA of the CDR3: TGTGCCAGCAGTGATGGGGGGCTTCATACGCAGTATTTT. Amino acids: CASSDGGLHTQYF.

Regarding this clonotype: An end of the junction differs from the germline gene, which may be a read error. This rearrangement joins TRBV12-3 or TRBV12-4 to TRBJ2-1; D gene uncertain. The CDR3 is 11 residues long. Written as DNA, the CDR3 is TGTGCCAGCACCTCCCACAATGAGCAGTTCTTC. This translates into CASTSHNEQFF.

The CDR3 spells CSVEGGVPYEQYF. DNA of the CDR3: TGCAGCGTTGAAGGTGGGGTCCCCTACGAGCAGTACTTC. This chain connects TRBV29-1 to TRBJ2-7; no reliable D call. Trimming removed 1 base at V and 2 bases at J, with 9 bases between. The CDR3 has 13 residues. Germline lookup yields CDR1 SQVTM and CDR2 ANQGSEA.

The chain combines TRBV12-3 or TRBV12-4 with TRBJ1-4, with 7 bases fitting TRBD1. The CDR3 contains 16 residues. J lost 8 bases, V lost 8 bases, and 17 bases had no gene match. CDR3 nucleotide sequence: TGTGCCAGCCGACCCAGGGGGAGCCGTCCTTGGGAAAAACTGTTTTTT. It codes for CASRPRGSRPWEKLFF.